A single T cell receptor beta chain is shown here with its context. The antigen is not known. The Oncomine TCR Beta short-read assay was applied to DNA of cultured CD4+ T cells. After culture, CD4+ T cells served as the source for genomic DNA extraction. TCRdb called the PCR reads again in MiXCR, with one record for every CDR3 protein. The data hold over 5,000 distinct CDR3 sequences, with 45% observed a single time. The treatment was: approximately 10-day PBMC culture with coronavirus spike peptide pools or control peptides (ViraFEST assay). This entry comes from a study of vaccination and CD4 T cells after COVID-19. The study, taken as a whole, reports: Convalescent patients had a median roughly 86% of reactive clones appearing only post-vaccination.

Trimming took off 1 base at V and 3 bases at J, with 16 bases between the two ends. CDR3 length: 17 residues. From germline, CDR1 is MGHRA and CDR2 YSYEKL. Sequenced input: CD4+ T cells from blood, cultured in vitro. This chain uses TRBV4-1 with TRBJ1-5; the D gene is possibly TRBD1 (5 bases). The TCR comes from a human donor who had recovered from COVID-19. CDR3 DNA sequence: TGCGCCAGCAGCCAAGCAGGAGGGGCGATCCTCAATCAGCCCCAGCATTTT. Translation: CASSQAGGAILNQPQHF.